A single sample is the source of the 9 T cell receptor beta chains below, sequenced in a study of T-cell memory formation after mild COVID-19. TCRdb processed the 5' RACE reads anew with MiXCR; each CDR3 protein has one entry. The top ten clones hold roughly 21% of a sample with a few hundred thousand distinct CDR3 sequences, around 19% of them seen once. Material for sequencing was PBMCs or a T cell subset sorted from them (not recorded which). These receptors originate from a man aged 18-30 years who had mild COVID-19 (a few samples of this study predate the infection). Cell type and time point are not known.

This clonotype was picked up a small number of times. The J gene is TRBJ1-2, the V gene TRBV6-5, with D unclear. The V gene lost 6 bases and the J gene lost 6 bases, with 14 bases spanning the gap. The germline V gene has CDR1 MNHEY and CDR2 SVGAGI. The CDR3 is 13 amino acids. CDR3 in DNA: TGTGCCAGCAGCGCCGGCCAGCGCCATGGCTACACCTTC. It yields the protein CASSAGQRHGYTF.

The V and J genes are TRBV20-1 and TRBJ2-3; possible D gene TRBD2, 7 bases. In germline, CDR1 is DFQATT, CDR2 SNEGSKA (reference sequence). V was cut by 3 bases and J by 5 bases, with 24 bases left in between. CDR3 length equals 17 residues. CDR3 DNA: TGCAGTGCTAGCCGGAAACGGCGGGGGACATTACTAGATACGCAGTATTTT. Translating it yields CSASRKRRGTLLDTQYF.

This clonotype was picked up a small number of times. The chain carries TRBV29-1 and TRBJ1-1; TRBD1 might be the D (6 bases). In germline, CDR1 is SQVTM, CDR2 ANQGSEA. The CDR3 spans 15 residues. With 2 bases removed from V and 0 bases from J, the gap between germline ends came to 13 bases. CDR3 region: CSVELDSLMNTEAFF. The DNA for the CDR3 is TGCAGCGTTGAACTGGACAGCCTCATGAACACTGAAGCTTTCTTT. Based on the CDR3 plus reference TRBV29-1 and TRBJ1-1, the full variable domain is SAVISQKPSRDICQRGTSLTIQCQVDSQVTMMFWYRQQPGQSLTLIATANQGSEATYESGFVIDKFPISRPNLTFSTLTVSNMSPEDSSIYLCSVELDSLMNTEAFFGQGTRLTVV.

This clonotype was recorded a few times. This chain connects TRBV5-1 to TRBJ2-1; D gene unclear. This CDR3 contains 15 residues. The V end lost 7 bases, the J end lost 0 bases, and 14 bases lay between the germline ends. The germline V gene has CDR1 SGHRS and CDR2 YFSETQ. This CDR3 reads CASYPGPSSYNEQFF. The CDR3 DNA is TGCGCCAGCTACCCGGGCCCCAGCTCCTACAATGAGCAGTTCTTC.

The gene calls are TRBV25-1 and TRBJ1-2; 8 bases are a match to TRBD1. Germline assignment: CDR1 MGHDK and CDR2 SYGVNS. The trim removed 2 bases at V and 6 bases at J, leaving 17 bases unmatched. The CDR3 is 18 amino acids. The CDR3 sequence is CASSERVRQGAYFDGYTF. CDR3 DNA sequence: TGTGCCAGCAGTGAAAGGGTCCGCCAGGGGGCATACTTTGATGGCTACACCTTC.

The table lists this clonotype with a count of one. The rearrangement links TRBV19 to TRBJ1-1, with 9 bases that match TRBD1. The CDR3 runs to 14 residues. The junction had 4 bases not matched to a gene; V was cut back by 3 bases and J by 5 bases. From germline, CDR1 is LNHDA and CDR2 SQIVND (reference sequence). Written as DNA, the CDR3 is TGTGCCAGTAGTATTACAGGGGGCGGAACTGAAGCTTTCTTT. Amino acid sequence: CASSITGGGTEAFF.

The V call is TRBV6-5, the J call TRBJ1-2; D is perhaps TRBD1 (5 bases). CDR1 is MNHEY, CDR2 SVGAGI, per germline. Deletions cut 2 bases from V and 4 bases from J, with 5 bases between. This CDR3 comprises 12 residues. This CDR3 reads CASSYRGYGYTF. For the CDR3, the DNA is TGTGCCAGCAGTTACAGGGGCTATGGCTACACCTTC.

Only a few counts were recorded for this clonotype. The CDR3 bases are TGTGCCAGCAGTTCGACCCCGGGGACAGTGAATGAAAAACTGTTTTTT. This encodes CASSSTPGTVNEKLFF. The rearrangement joins TRBV27 to TRBJ1-4; 7 nucleotides align to TRBD1. Germline trimming cut 4 bases from V and 5 bases from J; bases unmatched to any gene: 10. Germline loops: CDR1 MNHEY, CDR2 SMNVEV (reference sequence). The CDR3 has 16 residues.

The table lists this clonotype with a few counts. The chain uses TRBV20-1 and TRBJ2-5; D remains ambiguous. Germline CDR1 is DFQATT and CDR2 is SNEGSKA (reference sequence). The ends were cut back, 2 bases at V and 1 base at J, with 11 bases in the middle. The CDR3 contains 14 residues. DNA for the CDR3: TGCAGTGCTAGATTCCAACTTATCCAAGAGACCCAGTACTTC. Its protein product is CSARFQLIQETQYF.